This is a list of T cell receptor beta chains from one sample in a study of blood T cell repertoires in COVID-19. Generated by immunoSEQ multiplex PCR, the TCRdb table keeps only in-frame clones and is missing some. The sample holds about 72,000 clones, 82% seen once. Sequenced sample: peripheral blood. These receptors were collected from a human donor in a cohort sampled during active COVID-19. Each CDR3 is given with its conserved first and last residue. Each record gives: CDR3 DNA, CDR3 protein, CDR3 length, J gene, D gene, V gene, clone size. The D gene is left open where the match is weak. For some rows the clone size is stated as once, few or many, or as a class when expanded; others skip it.

DNA: TGCGCCAGCTCGGGGGGACCGACAGGGGGGTCCTACAATGAGCAGTTCTTC
CDR3: CASSGGPTGGSYNEQFF
length: 17
J: TRBJ2-1
D: TRBD1
V: TRBV10-1
size: .

DNA: TGTGCCAGCAGTCTGGGACTGTTCAACTATGGCTACACCTTC
CDR3: CASSLGLFNYGYTF
length: 14
J: TRBJ1-2
D: .
V: TRBV2
size: .

DNA: TGTGCCAGCAGCCCCTGGGGCAGCTACGAGCAGTACTTC
CDR3: CASSPWGSYEQYF
length: 13
J: TRBJ2-7
D: .
V: TRBV7-9
size: .

DNA: TGTGCCAGCAACGAGGGACAGTTGCGAAACACCATATATTTT
CDR3: CASNEGQLRNTIYF
length: 14
J: TRBJ1-3
D: TRBD1
V: TRBV6-5
size: once

DNA: TGTGCCACCAGCAGCGGGACTAGCGGGGGGCCTAACACCGGGGAGCTGTTTTTT
CDR3: CATSSGTSGGPNTGELFF
length: 18
J: TRBJ2-2
D: TRBD2
V: TRBV15
size: .

DNA: TGTGCCAGCAGTTCCAGGGGCAGGGCCTACGAGCAGTACTTC
CDR3: CASSSRGRAYEQYF
length: 14
J: TRBJ2-7
D: .
V: TRBV27
size: .

DNA: TGTGCCAGCAGTTTCCAGGCTGATAAGGCGTATGGCTACACCTTC
CDR3: CASSFQADKAYGYTF
length: 15
J: TRBJ1-2
D: .
V: TRBV28
size: .

DNA: TGTGCCAGTAGTGGACAGGCACAATCACCCCTCCACTTT
CDR3: CASSGQAQSPLHF
length: 13
J: TRBJ1-6
D: TRBD1
V: TRBV19
size: .

DNA: TGTGCCTGGAGTTCGGGGGGACACCAGCCCCAGCATTTT
CDR3: CAWSSGGHQPQHF
length: 13
J: TRBJ1-5
D: .
V: TRBV30
size: .

DNA: TGTGCTAGCAGCTTGGAGGACGGGCTCGAGCAGTACTTC
CDR3: CASSLEDGLEQYF
length: 13
J: TRBJ2-7
D: .
V: TRBV7-7
size: .

DNA: TGTGCCAGCAGTGAACAGGACATTAGAAACACCATATATTTT
CDR3: CASSEQDIRNTIYF
length: 14
J: TRBJ1-3
D: .
V: TRBV6-1
size: .

DNA: TGTGCCAGCAGTTACTCTGGGACAGGGGACGAGCAGTACTTC
CDR3: CASSYSGTGDEQYF
length: 14
J: TRBJ2-7
D: TRBD1
V: TRBV6-5
size: .

DNA: TGCGCCAGCAGCTTTAGTCCGCAGGGGCAAGAGACCCAGTACTTC
CDR3: CASSFSPQGQETQYF
length: 15
J: TRBJ2-5
D: .
V: TRBV5-1
size: .

DNA: TGTGCCAGCAGCGCACAGGGTTTTCCTGATTCACCCCTCCACTTT
CDR3: CASSAQGFPDSPLHF
length: 15
J: TRBJ1-6
D: .
V: TRBV5-6
size: .

DNA: TGTGCCAGCAGTGCACAGGGGAGTAATTCACCCCTCCACTTT
CDR3: CASSAQGSNSPLHF
length: 14
J: TRBJ1-6
D: TRBD1
V: TRBV25-1
size: .

DNA: TGCAGTGCTAGTGCGGAAGGACAGGTGAACACTGAAGCTTTCTTT
CDR3: CSASAEGQVNTEAFF
length: 15
J: TRBJ1-1
D: TRBD1
V: TRBV20-1
size: .